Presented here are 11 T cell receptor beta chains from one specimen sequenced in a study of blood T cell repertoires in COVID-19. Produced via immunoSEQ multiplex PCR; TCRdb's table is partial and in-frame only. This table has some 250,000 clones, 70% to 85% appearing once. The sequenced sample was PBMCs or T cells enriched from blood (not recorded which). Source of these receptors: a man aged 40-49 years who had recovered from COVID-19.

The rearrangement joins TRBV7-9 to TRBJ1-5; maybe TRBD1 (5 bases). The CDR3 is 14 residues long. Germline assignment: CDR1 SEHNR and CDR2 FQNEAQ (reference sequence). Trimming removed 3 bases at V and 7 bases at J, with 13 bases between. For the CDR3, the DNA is TGTGCCAGCAGCTTCGACAGCGCAAGACAGCCCCAGCATTTT. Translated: CASSFDSARQPQHF. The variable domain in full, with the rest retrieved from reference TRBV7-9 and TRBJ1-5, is DTGVSQNPRHKITKRGQNVTFRCDPISEHNRLYWYRQTLGQGPEFLTYFQNEAQLEKSRLLSDRFSAERPKGSFSTLEIQRTEQGDSAMYLCASSFDSARQPQHFGDGTRLSIL.

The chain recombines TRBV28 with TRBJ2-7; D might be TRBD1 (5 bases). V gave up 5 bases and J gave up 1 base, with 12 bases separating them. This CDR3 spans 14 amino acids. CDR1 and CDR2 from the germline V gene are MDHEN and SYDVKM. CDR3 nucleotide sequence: TGTGCCAGCAGTCCCGACAGTTATTCCTACGAGCAGTACTTC. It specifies CASSPDSYSYEQYF.

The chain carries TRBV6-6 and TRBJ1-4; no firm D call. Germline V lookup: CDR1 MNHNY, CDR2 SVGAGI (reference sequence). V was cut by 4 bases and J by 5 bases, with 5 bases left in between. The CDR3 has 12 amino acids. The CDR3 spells CASSSRNEKLFF. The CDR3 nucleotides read TGTGCCAGCAGTTCACGGAATGAAAAACTGTTTTTT.

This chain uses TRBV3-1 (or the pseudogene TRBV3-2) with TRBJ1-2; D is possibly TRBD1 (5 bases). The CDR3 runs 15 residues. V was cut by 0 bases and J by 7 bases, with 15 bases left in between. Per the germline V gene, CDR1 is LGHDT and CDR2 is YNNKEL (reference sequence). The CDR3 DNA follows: TGTGCCAGCAGCCAAGAGTTAGGGCGGGGCGGTGGCTACACCTTC. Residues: CASSQELGRGGGYTF.

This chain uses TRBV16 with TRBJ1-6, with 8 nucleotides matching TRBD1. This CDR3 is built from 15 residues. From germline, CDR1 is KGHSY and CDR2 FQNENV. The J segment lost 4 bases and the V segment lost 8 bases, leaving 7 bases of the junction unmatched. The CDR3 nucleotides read TGTGCCAGCGTTCACCGGGACAGGTATAATTCACCCCTCCACTTT. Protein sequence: CASVHRDRYNSPLHF.

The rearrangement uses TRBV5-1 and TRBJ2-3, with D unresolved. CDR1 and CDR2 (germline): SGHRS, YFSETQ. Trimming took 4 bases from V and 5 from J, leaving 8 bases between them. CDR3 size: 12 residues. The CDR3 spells CASSQPGDTQYF. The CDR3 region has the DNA TGCGCCAGCAGCCAACCGGGAGATACGCAGTATTTT.

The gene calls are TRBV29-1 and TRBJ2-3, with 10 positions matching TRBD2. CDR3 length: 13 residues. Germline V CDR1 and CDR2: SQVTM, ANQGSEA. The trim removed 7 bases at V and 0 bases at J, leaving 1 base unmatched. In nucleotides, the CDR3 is TGCAGCGCGACTAGCGGGAGCACAGATACGCAGTATTTT. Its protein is CSATSGSTDTQYF.

In DNA, the CDR3 is TGTGCCAGCAGTCCCCAGAGACAGGGATCCTACGAGCAGTACTTC. This gives the protein CASSPQRQGSYEQYF. The chain combines TRBV28 with TRBJ2-7, with TRBD1 matching over 7 bases. CDR1 and CDR2 from the germline V gene are MDHEN and SYDVKM. The CDR3 extends over 15 amino acids. J lost 1 base, V lost 5 bases, and 8 bases had no gene match. Combining the CDR3 with reference TRBV28 and TRBJ2-7 gives the whole variable domain DVKVTQSSRYLVKRTGEKVFLECVQDMDHENMFWYRQDPGLGLRLIYFSYDVKMKEKGDIPEGYSVSREKKERFSLILESASTNQTSMYLCASSPQRQGSYEQYFGPGTRLTVT.

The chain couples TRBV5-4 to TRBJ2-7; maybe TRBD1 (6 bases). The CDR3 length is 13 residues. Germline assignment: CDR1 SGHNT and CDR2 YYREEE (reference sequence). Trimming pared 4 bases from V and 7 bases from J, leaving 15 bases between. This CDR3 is CASSRQAAGEQYF. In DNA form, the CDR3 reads TGTGCCAGCAGCCGACAGGCCGCTGGGGAGCAGTACTTC.

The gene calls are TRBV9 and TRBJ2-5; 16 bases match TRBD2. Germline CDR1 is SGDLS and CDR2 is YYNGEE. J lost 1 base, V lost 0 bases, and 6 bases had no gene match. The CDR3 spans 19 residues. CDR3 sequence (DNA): TGTGCCAGCAGCGTAGAGGGGACTAGCGGGAGGGCCGCCCAAGAGACCCAGTACTTC. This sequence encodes CASSVEGTSGRAAQETQYF.

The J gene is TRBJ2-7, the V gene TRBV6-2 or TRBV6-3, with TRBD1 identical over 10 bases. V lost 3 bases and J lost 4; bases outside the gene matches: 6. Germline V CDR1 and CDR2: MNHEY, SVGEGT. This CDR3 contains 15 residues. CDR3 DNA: TGTGCCAGCAGTTATGTGGGACAGGGGTCTTACGAGCAGTACTTC. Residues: CASSYVGQGSYEQYF.